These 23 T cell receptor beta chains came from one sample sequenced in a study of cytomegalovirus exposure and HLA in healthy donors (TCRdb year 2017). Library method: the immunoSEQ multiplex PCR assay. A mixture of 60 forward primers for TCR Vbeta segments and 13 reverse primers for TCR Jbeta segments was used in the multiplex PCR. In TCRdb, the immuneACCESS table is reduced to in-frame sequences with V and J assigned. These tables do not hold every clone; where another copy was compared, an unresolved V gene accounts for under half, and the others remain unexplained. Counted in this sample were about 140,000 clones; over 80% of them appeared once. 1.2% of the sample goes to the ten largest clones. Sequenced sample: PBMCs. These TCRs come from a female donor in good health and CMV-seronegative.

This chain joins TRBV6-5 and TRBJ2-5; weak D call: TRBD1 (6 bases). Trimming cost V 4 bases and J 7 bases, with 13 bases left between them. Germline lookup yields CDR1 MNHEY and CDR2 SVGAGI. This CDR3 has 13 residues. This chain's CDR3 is CASSFRLGGTQYF. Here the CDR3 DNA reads TGTGCCAGCAGTTTCCGCCTAGGGGGGACCCAGTACTTC.

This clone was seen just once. CDR3 nucleotides: TGTGCCAGCAGTTTAGTGACACCGGCTACGCAGTATTTT. Amino acid sequence: CASSLVTPATQYF. The chain combines TRBV28 with TRBJ2-3; D is unresolved. Trimming took off 2 bases at V and 8 bases at J, with 11 bases between the two ends. Looked up from germline, CDR1 is MDHEN and CDR2 is SYDVKM. There are 13 residues in the CDR3.

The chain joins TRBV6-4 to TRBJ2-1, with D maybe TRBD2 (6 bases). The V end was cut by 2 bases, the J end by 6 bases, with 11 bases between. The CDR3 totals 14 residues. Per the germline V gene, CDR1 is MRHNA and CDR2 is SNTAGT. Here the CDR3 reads CASSDGGIPNEQFF. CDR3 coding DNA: TGTGCCAGCAGTGACGGCGGGATACCCAATGAGCAGTTCTTC.

CDR3 in DNA: TGTGCCAGCAGCTTCAGGGTCTCTAGCTCTGGAAACACCATATATTTT. This encodes CASSFRVSSSGNTIYF. The J gene is TRBJ1-3, the V gene TRBV11-2; the D gene is possibly TRBD1 (5 bases). CDR3 size: 16 residues. The V gene lost 3 bases and the J gene lost 0 bases, with 12 bases spanning the gap. The germline V gene has CDR1 SGHAT and CDR2 FQNNGV.

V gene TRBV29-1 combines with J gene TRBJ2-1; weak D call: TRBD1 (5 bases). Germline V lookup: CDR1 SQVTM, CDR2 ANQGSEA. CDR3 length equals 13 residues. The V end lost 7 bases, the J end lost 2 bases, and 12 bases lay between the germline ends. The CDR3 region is CSACEGAYNEQFF. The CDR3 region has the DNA TGCAGCGCGTGCGAAGGGGCCTACAATGAGCAGTTCTTC.

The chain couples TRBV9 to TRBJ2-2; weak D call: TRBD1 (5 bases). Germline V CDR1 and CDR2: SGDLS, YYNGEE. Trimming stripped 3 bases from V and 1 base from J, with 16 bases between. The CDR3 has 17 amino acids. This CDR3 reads CASSGSSDSLNTGELFF. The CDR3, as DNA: TGTGCCAGCAGCGGAAGCTCCGACAGTTTGAACACCGGGGAGCTGTTTTTT.

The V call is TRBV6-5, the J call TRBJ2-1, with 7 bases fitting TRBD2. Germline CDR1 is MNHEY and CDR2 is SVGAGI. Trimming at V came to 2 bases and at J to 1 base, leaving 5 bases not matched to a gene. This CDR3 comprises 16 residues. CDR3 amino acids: CASSYRSGLSYNEQFF. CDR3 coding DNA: TGTGCCAGCAGTTACCGTAGCGGGTTGTCCTACAATGAGCAGTTCTTC.

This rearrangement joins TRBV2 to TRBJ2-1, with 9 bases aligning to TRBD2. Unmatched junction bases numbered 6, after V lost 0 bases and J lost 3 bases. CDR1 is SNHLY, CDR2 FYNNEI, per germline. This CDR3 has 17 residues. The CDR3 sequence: CASSEALLLAGYNEQFF. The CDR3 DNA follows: TGTGCCAGCAGTGAAGCGCTTCTACTAGCGGGCTACAATGAGCAGTTCTTC.

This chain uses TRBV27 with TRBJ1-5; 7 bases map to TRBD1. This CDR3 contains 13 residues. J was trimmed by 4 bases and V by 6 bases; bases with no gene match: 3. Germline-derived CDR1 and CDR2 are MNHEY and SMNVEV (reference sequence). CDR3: CASSGQVNQPQHF. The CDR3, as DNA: TGTGCCAGCAGCGGACAGGTTAATCAGCCCCAGCATTTT.

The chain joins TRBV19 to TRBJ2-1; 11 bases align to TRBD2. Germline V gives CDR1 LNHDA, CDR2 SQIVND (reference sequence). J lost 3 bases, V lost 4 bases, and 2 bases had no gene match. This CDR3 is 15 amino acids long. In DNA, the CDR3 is TGTGCCAGTAGTACCGGGACTAGCGGCTACAATGAGCAGTTCTTC. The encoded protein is CASSTGTSGYNEQFF.

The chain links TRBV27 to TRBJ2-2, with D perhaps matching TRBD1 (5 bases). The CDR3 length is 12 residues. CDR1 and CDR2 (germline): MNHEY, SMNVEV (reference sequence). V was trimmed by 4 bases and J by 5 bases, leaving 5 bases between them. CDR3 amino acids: CASSYRTGELFF. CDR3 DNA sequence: TGTGCCAGCAGTTACAGGACCGGGGAGCTGTTTTTT.

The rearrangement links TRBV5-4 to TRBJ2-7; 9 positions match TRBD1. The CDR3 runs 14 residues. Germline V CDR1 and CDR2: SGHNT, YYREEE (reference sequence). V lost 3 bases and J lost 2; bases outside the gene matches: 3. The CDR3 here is CASSSRQGAYEQYF. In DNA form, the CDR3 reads TGTGCCAGCAGCTCTAGACAGGGGGCCTACGAGCAGTACTTC.

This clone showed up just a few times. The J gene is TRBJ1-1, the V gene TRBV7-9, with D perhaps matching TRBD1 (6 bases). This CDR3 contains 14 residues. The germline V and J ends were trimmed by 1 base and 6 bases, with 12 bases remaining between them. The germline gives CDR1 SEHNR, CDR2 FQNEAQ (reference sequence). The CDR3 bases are TGTGCCAGCAGCTTAGACAGGGATCCCCCTGAAGCTTTCTTT. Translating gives CASSLDRDPPEAFF. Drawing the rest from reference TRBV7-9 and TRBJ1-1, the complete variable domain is DTGVSQNPRHKITKRGQNVTFRCDPISEHNRLYWYRQTLGQGPEFLTYFQNEAQLEKSRLLSDRFSAERPKGSFSTLEIQRTEQGDSAMYLCASSLDRDPPEAFFGQGTRLTVV.

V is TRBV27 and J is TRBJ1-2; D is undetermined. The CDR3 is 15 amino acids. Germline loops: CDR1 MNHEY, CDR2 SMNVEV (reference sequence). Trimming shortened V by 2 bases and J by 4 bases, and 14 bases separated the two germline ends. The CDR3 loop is CASSLGGSEAYGYTF. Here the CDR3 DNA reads TGTGCCAGCAGTTTAGGTGGCTCAGAGGCCTATGGCTACACCTTC.

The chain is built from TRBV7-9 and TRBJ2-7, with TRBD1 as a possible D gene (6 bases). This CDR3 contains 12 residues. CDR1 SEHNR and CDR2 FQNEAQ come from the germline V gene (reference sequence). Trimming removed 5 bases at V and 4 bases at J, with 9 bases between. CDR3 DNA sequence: TGTGCCAGCAGCGGACAGTCGTACGAGCAGTACTTC. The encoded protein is CASSGQSYEQYF.

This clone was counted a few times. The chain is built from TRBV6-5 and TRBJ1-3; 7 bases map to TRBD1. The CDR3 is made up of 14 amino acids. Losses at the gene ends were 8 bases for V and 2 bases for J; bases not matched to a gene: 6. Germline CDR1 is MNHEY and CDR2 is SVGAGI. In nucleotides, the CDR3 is TGTGCCAGCGATTCGACAGGGACTGGAAACACCATATATTTT. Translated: CASDSTGTGNTIYF.

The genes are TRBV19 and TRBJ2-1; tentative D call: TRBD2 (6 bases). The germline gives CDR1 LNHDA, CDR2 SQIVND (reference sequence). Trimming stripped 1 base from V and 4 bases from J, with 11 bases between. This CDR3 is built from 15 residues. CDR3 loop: CASSIVGAGYNEQFF. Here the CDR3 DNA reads TGTGCCAGTAGTATAGTTGGGGCGGGGTACAATGAGCAGTTCTTC.

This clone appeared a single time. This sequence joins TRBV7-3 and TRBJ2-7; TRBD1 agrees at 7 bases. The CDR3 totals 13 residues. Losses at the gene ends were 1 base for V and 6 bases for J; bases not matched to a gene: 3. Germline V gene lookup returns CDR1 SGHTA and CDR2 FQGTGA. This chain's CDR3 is CASSLNRGGEQYF. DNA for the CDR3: TGTGCCAGCAGCTTAAACAGGGGCGGCGAGCAGTACTTC.

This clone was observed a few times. CDR3 loop: CASSLFGTIQETQYF. The CDR3 DNA sequence: TGTGCCAGCAGTTTATTTGGGACTATCCAAGAGACCCAGTACTTC. The chain links TRBV27 to TRBJ2-5; 7 bases fit TRBD2. Germline lookup yields CDR1 MNHEY and CDR2 SMNVEV (reference sequence). V gave up 1 base and J gave up 1 base; unmatched junction bases: 3. This CDR3 region has 15 residues.

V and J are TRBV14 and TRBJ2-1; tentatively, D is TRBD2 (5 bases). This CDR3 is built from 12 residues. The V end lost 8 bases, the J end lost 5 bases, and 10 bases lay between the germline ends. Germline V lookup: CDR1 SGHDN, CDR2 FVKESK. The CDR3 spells CASADLNNEQFF. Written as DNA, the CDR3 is TGTGCCAGCGCGGACTTGAACAATGAGCAGTTCTTC.

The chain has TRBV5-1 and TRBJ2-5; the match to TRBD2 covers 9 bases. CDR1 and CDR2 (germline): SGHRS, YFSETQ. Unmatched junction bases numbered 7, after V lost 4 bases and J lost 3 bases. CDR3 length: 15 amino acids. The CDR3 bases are TGCGCCAGCAGCAGGCTAGCGGGAAACGAAGAGACCCAGTACTTC. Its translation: CASSRLAGNEETQYF.

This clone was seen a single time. This CDR3 is CAISDNGQGPVRSNQPQHF. The CDR3 bases are TGTGCCATCAGTGATAATGGACAGGGGCCCGTCCGTAGCAATCAGCCCCAGCATTTT. The chain recombines TRBV10-3 with TRBJ1-5; 9 bases align to TRBD1. Trimming at V came to 3 bases and at J to 0 bases, leaving 12 bases not matched to a gene. The CDR3 spans 19 residues. Germline CDR1 and CDR2: ENHRY and SYGVKD.

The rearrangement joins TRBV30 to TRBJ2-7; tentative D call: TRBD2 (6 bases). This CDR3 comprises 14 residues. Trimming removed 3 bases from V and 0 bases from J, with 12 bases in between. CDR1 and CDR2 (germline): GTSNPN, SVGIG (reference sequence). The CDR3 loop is CAWRPWGVSYEQYF. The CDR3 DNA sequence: TGTGCCTGGAGGCCCTGGGGGGTCTCCTACGAGCAGTACTTC.